This TCR beta chain was sequenced during a study of beta chain features in type 1 diabetes. In the study overall: On cell yields, gender and age, patients and healthy donors were similar.

With respect to this clone: Its target is not known.

Findings and limits, study-wide: There was a moderate but significant shortening of TCRB CDR3s in all four CD4+ subsets of Type 1 diabetes patients.

What was sequenced were expressed TCRB transcripts, since all of the isolated RNA had been reverse transcribed. The method was immunoSEQ multiplex PCR; TCRdb's version includes in-frame clones alone and lacks a portion of them. Seen here are about 700,000 clones, around 15% observed once, and the top ten hold less than 0.025%. The sequenced sample consisted of naive CD4+ T cells from blood. This receptor was taken from a man between 18 and 29 years old with type 1 diabetes.

The DNA of the CDR3 is TGTGCCAGCAGCACCGGTTCACCCCTCCACTTT. Amino acid sequence: CASSTGSPLHF. The chain carries TRBV11-2 and TRBJ1-6; no clear D gene. This CDR3 has 11 residues. CDR1 is SGHAT and CDR2 is FQNNGV in the germline V gene. V lost 5 bases and J lost 9, with 5 bases in between.